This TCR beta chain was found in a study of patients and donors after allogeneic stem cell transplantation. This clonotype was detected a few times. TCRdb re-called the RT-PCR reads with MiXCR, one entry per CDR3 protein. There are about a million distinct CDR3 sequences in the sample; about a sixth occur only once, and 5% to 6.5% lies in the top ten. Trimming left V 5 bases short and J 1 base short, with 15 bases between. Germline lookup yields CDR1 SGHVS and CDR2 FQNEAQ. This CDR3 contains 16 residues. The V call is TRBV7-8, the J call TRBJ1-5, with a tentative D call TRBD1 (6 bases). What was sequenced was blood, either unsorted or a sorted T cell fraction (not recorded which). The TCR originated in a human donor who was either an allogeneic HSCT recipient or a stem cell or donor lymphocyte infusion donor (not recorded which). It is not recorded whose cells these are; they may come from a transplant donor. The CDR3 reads CASSLQTGTSNQPQHF. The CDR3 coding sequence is TGTGCCAGCAGCCTACAAACAGGGACAAGCAATCAGCCCCAGCATTTT.